The sequence of this T cell receptor beta chain was determined in a study of control samples from healthy donors and cancer patients. The protocol was immunoSEQ multiplex PCR, while the TCRdb copy is restricted to in-frame clones and leaves out a portion. The sample has 75,000 to 80,000 clones, around 90% seen once. V was shortened by 1 base and J by 4 bases, with 4 bases between the two germline ends. Per germline, CDR1 SGHKS and CDR2 YYEKEE (reference sequence). This CDR3 spans 12 amino acids. Specimen: PBMCs. The chain links TRBV5-5 to TRBJ2-3; no clear D gene. This TCR derives from a woman aged 45-60 years with colorectal cancer. CDR3 loop: CASSLLPDTQYF. The CDR3 DNA follows: TGTGCCAGCAGCTTGCTTCCAGATACGCAGTATTTT. The full variable domain, rest sourced from reference TRBV5-5 and TRBJ2-3, is DAGVTQSPTHLIKTRGQQVTLRCSPISGHKSVSWYQQVLGQGPQFIFQYYEKEERGRGNFPDRFSARQFPNYSSELNVNALLLGDSALYLCASSLLPDTQYFGPGTRLTVL.